Below, one T cell receptor beta chain is given with its context. This specimen belongs to a study of cytomegalovirus exposure and HLA in healthy donors. Study overall: Across a few hundred genotyped donors, 81% landed in the Caucasian-associated ancestry cluster.

Germline CDR1 SGDLS, CDR2 YYNGEE. V was clipped by 1 base and J by 0 bases; unmatched bases: 7. The CDR3 runs 18 residues. A multiplex PCR was run with 60 Vbeta primers and 13 Jbeta primers. Under the authors' procedure: Unique TCR beta chains numbered about 79 million in a later analysis, with around 10 million shared. This table comes from immunoSEQ multiplex PCR, and its TCRdb copy is limited to in-frame clones, with some not included. The D gene and trimming were derived from the DNA, and the V and J assignments and clone size from that table. The sample yields fewer than 250,000 clones, about 81% seen once.

The V gene is TRBV9, the J gene TRBJ2-2, with TRBD2 matching 9 bases. The source is a man aged 25 to 40 in good health and CMV-seropositive. The sample comprised PBMCs. CDR3 in DNA: TGTGCCAGCAGCGTACCCACAGGACTAGCGTCGAACACCGGGGAGCTGTTTTTT. The encoded protein is CASSVPTGLASNTGELFF. The full variable domain, in which reference TRBV9 and TRBJ2-2 provide the parts outside the CDR3, is DSGVTQTPKHLITATGQRVTLRCSPRSGDLSVYWYQQSLDQGLQFLIQYYNGEERAKGNILERFSAQQFPDLHSELNLSSLELGDSALYFCASSVPTGLASNTGELFFGEGSRLTVL.